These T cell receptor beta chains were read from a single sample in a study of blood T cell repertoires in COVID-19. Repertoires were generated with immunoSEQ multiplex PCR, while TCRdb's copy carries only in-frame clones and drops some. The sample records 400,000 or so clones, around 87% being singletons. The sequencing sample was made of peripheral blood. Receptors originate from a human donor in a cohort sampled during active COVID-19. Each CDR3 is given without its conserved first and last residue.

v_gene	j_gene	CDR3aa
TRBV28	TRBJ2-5	ASRPFIKRESPQETQY
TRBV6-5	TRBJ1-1	ASSYGDTEAF
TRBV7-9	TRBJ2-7	ASSLNREAEQY
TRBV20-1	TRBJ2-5	SASTGELETQY
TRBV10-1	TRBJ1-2	ASSEIQGVNYGYT
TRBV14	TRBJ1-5	ASSQSGNQPQH
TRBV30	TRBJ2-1	AWSVIRSSGSHEQF
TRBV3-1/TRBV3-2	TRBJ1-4	ASSPATGHSNEKLF
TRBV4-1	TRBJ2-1	ASRHSGGSYNEQF
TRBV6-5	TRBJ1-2	ASSRGQSNYGYT
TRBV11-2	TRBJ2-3	ASSWTGQAYTDTQY
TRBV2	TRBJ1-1	ASSDEGVWAAF
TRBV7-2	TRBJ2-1	ASSIQGADEQF
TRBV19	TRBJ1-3	ASSRRGHRGTSGNTIY
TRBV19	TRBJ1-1	ASSIYEGAYTEAF
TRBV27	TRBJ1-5	ASSAHCCNQPQH
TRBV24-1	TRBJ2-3	ATSDLEEGTDTQY
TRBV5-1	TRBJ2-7	ASSPSAGDYEQY
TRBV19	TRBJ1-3	ASSIVAGPGNTIY
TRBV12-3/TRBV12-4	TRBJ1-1	ASTSGVTEAF
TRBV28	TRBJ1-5	ASNTGGDQH
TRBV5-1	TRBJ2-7	ASSLADEQY
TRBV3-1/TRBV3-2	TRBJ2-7	ASSQGTGFISEQY
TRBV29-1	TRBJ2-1	SVRRSTYNEQF
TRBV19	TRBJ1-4	ASSIHEWGDEKLF
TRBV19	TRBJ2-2	ASSAGTENTGELF
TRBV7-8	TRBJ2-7	ASSSSGFREQY
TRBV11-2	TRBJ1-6	ASSSDSPSSYNSPLH
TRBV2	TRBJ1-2	ASIGRGGGYT
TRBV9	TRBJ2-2	ASSARGAGLNTGELF
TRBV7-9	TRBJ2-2	ASSTELGELF
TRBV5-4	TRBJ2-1	ATTKIGGDYNEQF
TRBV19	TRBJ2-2	ASTGAGVTGELF
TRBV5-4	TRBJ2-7	ASSEGQWNEQY
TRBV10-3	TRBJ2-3	AISEWITEGTDTQY
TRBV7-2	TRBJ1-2	ASSYPGQGTYGYT
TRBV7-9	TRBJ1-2	ASTTAGGYT
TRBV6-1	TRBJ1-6	ASSDTGVGSPLH
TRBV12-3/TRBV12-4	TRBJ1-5	ASSSNNQPQH
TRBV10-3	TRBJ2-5	AISPGTAIETQY
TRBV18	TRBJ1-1	ASSPQQGALGGTEAF
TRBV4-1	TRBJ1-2	ASSRSLETAARYGYT
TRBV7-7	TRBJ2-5	ASRPSGRASETQY
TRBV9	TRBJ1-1	ASSVGVSDTEAF
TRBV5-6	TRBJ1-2	ASSLGGGFLGYGYT
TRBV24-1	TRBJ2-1	ATSDPYPLEGAYNEQF
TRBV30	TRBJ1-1	AWGWSNTEAF
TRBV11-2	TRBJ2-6	ASSLYRASGANVLT
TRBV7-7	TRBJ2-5	ASSLVQGYQETQY
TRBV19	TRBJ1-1	ATHQPGGVGEAF
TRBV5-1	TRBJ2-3	ASSIGTRPTDTQY
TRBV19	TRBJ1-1	ASLGQGAEAF
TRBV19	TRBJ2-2	ASSIGLAGSTGELF
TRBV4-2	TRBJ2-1	ASSQGARGGPDEQF
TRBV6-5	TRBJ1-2	VTRGVDYGYT
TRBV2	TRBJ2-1	ASRETNHEQF
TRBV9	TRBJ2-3	ASSRRGSGGLPTDTQY
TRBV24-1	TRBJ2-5	ATSDPSSGQETQY
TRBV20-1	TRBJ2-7	SATEGHLYYEQY